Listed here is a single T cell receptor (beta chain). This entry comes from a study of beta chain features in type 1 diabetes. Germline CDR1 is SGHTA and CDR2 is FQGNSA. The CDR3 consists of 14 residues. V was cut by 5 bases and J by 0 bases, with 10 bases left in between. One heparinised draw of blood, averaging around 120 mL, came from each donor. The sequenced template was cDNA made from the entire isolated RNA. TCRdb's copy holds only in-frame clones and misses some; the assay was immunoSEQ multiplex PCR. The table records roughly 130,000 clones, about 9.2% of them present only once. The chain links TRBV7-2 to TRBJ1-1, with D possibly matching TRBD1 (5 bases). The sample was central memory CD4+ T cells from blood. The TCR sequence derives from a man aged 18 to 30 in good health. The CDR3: CASSATTVNTEAFF. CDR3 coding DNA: TGTGCCAGCAGCGCTACGACAGTGAACACTGAAGCTTTCTTT.